In its sample, the clone carrying this TCR beta chain was seen a few times. Its specificity is unknown. Viral peptide pools were used in the ViraFEST assay to expand antigen-specific CD4+ T cells, and sequencing came afterward. Following 10 days of culture, CD4+ T cells were isolated. PCR showed that the person got SARS-CoV-2 infection at some point between March and December 2020. Participants were given two doses of BNT162b2 or mRNA-1273 vaccine. They grew a few million PBMC in each well, adding 8.5 to 10 IU/ml IL-2 and 7.5 to 10 ug/ml peptides. Cultures had half their medium replaced with IL-2 medium on days 3 and 7. Only in-frame clones appear in the TCRdb table, and some are missing; sequencing was by immunoSEQ multiplex PCR. The sample contains about 17,000 clones, 76% of which appear only once. The sample comes from a study of vaccination effects on CD4 cells after COVID-19. Study background: Post-vaccine specimens arrived a median 72 days past the second dose.

The study's findings and limits: Researchers reported few convalescent patients and no early post-infection timepoints in the study.

The CDR3 spans 14 residues. V lost 5 bases and J 4 bases, leaving 14 bases between the germline ends. The germline CDR1 and CDR2 sequences are MNHEY and SMNVEV (reference sequence). The chain combines TRBV27 with TRBJ1-2, with D tentatively TRBD1 (5 bases). Sequenced here: CD4+ T cells from PBMCs cultured with SARS-CoV-2 spike peptides, sampled after COVID-19 vaccination. This receptor was taken from a human donor who had a prior SARS-CoV-2 infection. The CDR3 loop is CASSRGGLPYGYTF. The CDR3 DNA reads as TGTGCCAGCAGTCGGGGGGGACTGCCCTATGGCTACACCTTC.